The T cell receptor (beta chain) described here comes from a study of blood T cells in healthy people across ages. It was with a sample-barcoded 5' primer and a J-beta primer mix that a second PCR of roughly 7 to 12 cycles was run. Tags on each cDNA molecule came from a template-switch adaptor with 12 random nucleotides. TCRdb re-analysed the 5' RACE reads in MiXCR, keeping a single row per CDR3 protein. The table records roughly 1,000,000 distinct CDR3 sequences, 20% to 25% of them present only once. Samples each had at least 5.5 micrograms of total RNA extracted. This clonotype has just a few counts. V lost 0 bases and J lost 3; bases outside the gene matches: 7. The CDR3 is 16 residues long. CDR1 and CDR2 from the germline V gene are SGDLS and YYNGEE. These data also formed part of another study, on T cells of mothers and their children. That investigation notes: Reverse transcription into cDNA received all extracted RNA, at roughly 1.4 ug per 15 ul.

The receptor's source is a girl between 2 and 10 years old in good health. This chain joins TRBV9 and TRBJ2-3; 7 nucleotides agree with TRBD2. Sequenced: blood. The CDR3 is CASSVEGGSRTDTQYF. As DNA, the CDR3 is TGTGCCAGCAGCGTAGAAGGCGGGAGTCGGACAGATACGCAGTATTTT.